In this sample, the clone carrying this T cell receptor (beta chain) turned up a few times. These data are taken from a study of CD8+ T cells in alopecia areata. This CDR3 is 10 amino acids long. From germline, CDR1 is SNHLY and CDR2 FYNNEI. With 3 bases removed from V and 8 bases from J, the gap between germline ends came to 4 bases. The authors extracted RNA and reverse transcribed it into cDNA as the sequencing template. Data came from immunoSEQ multiplex PCR; TCRdb stores just in-frame clones and leaves some out. The sample consists of 200,000 to 250,000 clones, about 58% of them appearing once. Treatment of the sample: oral pan-JAK inhibitor, 5-10 mg twice daily.

This chain links TRBV2 with TRBJ1-1; D is unresolved. The source was CD4+ T cells sorted from blood, collected at week 4, from a patient treated with tofacitinib. The origin of this receptor is a human donor with alopecia areata. DNA for the CDR3: TGTGCCAGCAGTGACCGGGAAGCTTTCTTT. Residues: CASSDREAFF.